This entry concerns a single T cell receptor beta chain. The CDR3 loop spans 15 amino acids. The V gene lost 5 bases and the J gene lost 4 bases, with 15 bases spanning the gap. These data are taken from a study of T cell repertoires in cytomegalovirus infection. MiXCR was run by TCRdb on the reads, yielding one entry per CDR3 protein. Among roughly 200,000 distinct CDR3 sequences, less than 9.5% were seen once, and the ten largest hold approximately 4.2%. The receptor comes from a human donor in good health (CMV status not recorded). Some clones in this sample may be carry-over from other donors' samples. The chain carries TRBV12-3 or TRBV12-4 and TRBJ1-5; weak D call: TRBD1 (5 bases). Sequenced input: PBMCs. This CDR3 is CASSLEGTGNQPQHF. CDR3 in DNA: TGTGCCAGCAGTCTGGAGGGGACGGGGAATCAGCCCCAGCATTTT.